This T cell receptor (beta chain) was found in a study of blood T cell repertoires in COVID-19. Looking at the study overall: The United States, Italy and Spain provided the acute and convalescent COVID-19 samples. PBMCs, B-cell-depleted T cells, or T cells provided the cDNA or gDNA that made up the material.

Authors' processing steps: Estimates of nucleated cell counts were drawn from the amplification of reference gene primers. The table came from immunoSEQ multiplex PCR; TCRdb's copy has only in-frame clones and leaves some out. The D gene and trimming were derived from the DNA, and the V and J assignments and clone size from that table. Altogether roughly 220,000 clones are present, approximately 85% being singletons, with the ten largest covering 2.5% to 3.5%. As regards this clone: The same CDR3 also results from other DNA sequences found in this sample.

This clonotype was sampled from a man in his forties or fifties who had recovered from COVID-19. Sequenced: peripheral blood.

CDR3 sequence: CASSLLAYEQYF. CDR3 DNA: TGTGCCAGCAGTTTGTTAGCCTACGAGCAGTACTTC. The chain has TRBV28 and TRBJ2-7; D gene unclear. The ends were cut back, 3 bases at V and 2 bases at J, with 5 bases in the middle. The CDR3 contains 12 residues. Per the germline V gene, CDR1 is MDHEN and CDR2 is SYDVKM.